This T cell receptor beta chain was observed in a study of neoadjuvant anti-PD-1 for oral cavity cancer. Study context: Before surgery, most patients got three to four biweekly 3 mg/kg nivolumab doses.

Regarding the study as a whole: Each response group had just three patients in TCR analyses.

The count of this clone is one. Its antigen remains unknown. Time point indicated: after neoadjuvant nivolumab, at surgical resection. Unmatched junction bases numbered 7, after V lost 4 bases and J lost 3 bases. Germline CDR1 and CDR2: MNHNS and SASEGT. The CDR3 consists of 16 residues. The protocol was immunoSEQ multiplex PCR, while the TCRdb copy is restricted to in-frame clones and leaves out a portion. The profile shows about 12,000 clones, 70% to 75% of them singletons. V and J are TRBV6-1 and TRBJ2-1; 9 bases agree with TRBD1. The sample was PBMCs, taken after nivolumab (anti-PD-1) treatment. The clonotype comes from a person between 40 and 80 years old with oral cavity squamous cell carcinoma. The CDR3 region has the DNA TGTGCCAGCAGTGTATCCGGGACAGGGCGCTACAATGAGCAGTTCTTC. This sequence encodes CASSVSGTGRYNEQFF.